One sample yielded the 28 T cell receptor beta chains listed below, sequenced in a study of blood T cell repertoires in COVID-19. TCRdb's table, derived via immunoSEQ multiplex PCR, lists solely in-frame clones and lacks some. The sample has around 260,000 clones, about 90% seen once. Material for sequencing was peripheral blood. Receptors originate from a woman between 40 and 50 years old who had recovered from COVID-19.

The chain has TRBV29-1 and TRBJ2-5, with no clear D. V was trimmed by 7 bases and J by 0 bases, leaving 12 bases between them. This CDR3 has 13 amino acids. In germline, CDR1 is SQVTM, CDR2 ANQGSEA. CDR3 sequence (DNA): TGCAGCGCCAAGAGGCGGCACCAAGAGACCCAGTACTTC. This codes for CSAKRRHQETQYF.

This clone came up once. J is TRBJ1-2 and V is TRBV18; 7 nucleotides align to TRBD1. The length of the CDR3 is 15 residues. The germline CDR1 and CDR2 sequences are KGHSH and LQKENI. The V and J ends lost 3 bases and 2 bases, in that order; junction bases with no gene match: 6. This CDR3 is CASSPTKDRNYGYTF. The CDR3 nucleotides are TGTGCCAGCTCACCGACTAAGGACAGGAACTATGGCTACACCTTC. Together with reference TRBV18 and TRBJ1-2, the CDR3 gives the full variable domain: NAGVMQNPRHLVRRRGQEARLRCSPMKGHSHVYWYRQLPEEGLKFMVYLQKENIIDESGMPKERFSAEFPKEGPSILRIQQVVRGDSAAYFCASSPTKDRNYGYTFGSGTRLTVV.

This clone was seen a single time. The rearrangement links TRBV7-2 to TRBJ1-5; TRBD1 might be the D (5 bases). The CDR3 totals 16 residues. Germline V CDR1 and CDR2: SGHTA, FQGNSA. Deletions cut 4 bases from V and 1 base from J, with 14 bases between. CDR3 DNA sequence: TGTGCCAGCAGCTACCAAGGGACTTTGAGCAATCAGCCCCAGCATTTT. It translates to CASSYQGTLSNQPQHF. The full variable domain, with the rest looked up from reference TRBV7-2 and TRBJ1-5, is GAGVSQSPSNKVTEKGKDVELRCDPISGHTALYWYRQSLGQGLEFLIYFQGNSAPDKSGLPSDRFSAERTGGSVSTLTIQRTQQEDSAVYLCASSYQGTLSNQPQHFGDGTRLSIL.

The chain's CDR3 is CASSDMRQGTGRGTQYF. In DNA, the CDR3 is TGTGCCAGCAGCGACATGAGACAGGGGACAGGCAGGGGGACCCAGTACTTC. This rearrangement joins TRBV13 to TRBJ2-5, with TRBD1 matching over 8 bases. V dropped 5 bases and J dropped 7; count of bases not matched to a gene: 18. Per the germline V gene, CDR1 is PRHDT and CDR2 is FYEKMQ (reference sequence). The CDR3 loop spans 17 amino acids. Drawing the rest from reference TRBV13 and TRBJ2-5, the complete variable domain is AAGVIQSPRHLIKEKRETATLKCYPIPRHDTVYWYQQGPGQDPQFLISFYEKMQSDKGSIPDRFSAQQFSDYHSELNMSSLELGDSALYFCASSDMRQGTGRGTQYFGPGTRLLVL.

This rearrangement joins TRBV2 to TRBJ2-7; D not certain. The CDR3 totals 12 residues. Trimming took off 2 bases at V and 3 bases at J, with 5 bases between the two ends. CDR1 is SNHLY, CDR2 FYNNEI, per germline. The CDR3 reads CASSEQDYEQYF. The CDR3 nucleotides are TGTGCCAGCAGTGAACAGGACTACGAGCAGTACTTC.

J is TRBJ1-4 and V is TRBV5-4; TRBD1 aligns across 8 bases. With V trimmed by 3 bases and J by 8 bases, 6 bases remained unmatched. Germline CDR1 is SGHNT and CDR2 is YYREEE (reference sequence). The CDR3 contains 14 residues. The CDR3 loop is CASSWGQAEEKLFF. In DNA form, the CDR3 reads TGTGCCAGCAGCTGGGGACAGGCGGAAGAAAAACTGTTTTTT.

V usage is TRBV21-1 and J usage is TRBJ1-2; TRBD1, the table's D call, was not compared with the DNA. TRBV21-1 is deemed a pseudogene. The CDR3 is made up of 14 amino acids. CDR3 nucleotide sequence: TGTGCCAGCACCTCCACACAGGGCAACTATGGCTACACCTTC. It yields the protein CASTSTQGNYGYTF.

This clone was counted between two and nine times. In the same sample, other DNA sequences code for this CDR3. The CDR3 DNA is TGTGCCAGCAGCTTAGTGGGCGCAAGCAATCAGCCCCAGCATTTT. It yields the protein CASSLVGASNQPQHF. V gene TRBV7-9 combines with J gene TRBJ1-5; D uncertain. CDR1 is SEHNR, CDR2 FQNEAQ, per germline (reference sequence). The CDR3 totals 15 residues. Trimming left V 1 base short and J 1 base short, with 8 bases between.

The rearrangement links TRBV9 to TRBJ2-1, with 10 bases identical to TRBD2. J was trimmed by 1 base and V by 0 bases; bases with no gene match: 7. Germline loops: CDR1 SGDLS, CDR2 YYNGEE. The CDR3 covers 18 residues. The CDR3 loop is CASSVVGSGGTSYNEQFF. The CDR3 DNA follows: TGTGCCAGCAGCGTAGTTGGTAGCGGGGGGACGTCCTACAATGAGCAGTTCTTC.

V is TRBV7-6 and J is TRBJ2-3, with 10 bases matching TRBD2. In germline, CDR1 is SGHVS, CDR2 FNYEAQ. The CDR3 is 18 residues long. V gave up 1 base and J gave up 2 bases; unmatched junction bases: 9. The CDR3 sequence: CASSLVPPLAGDTDTQYF. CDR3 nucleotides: TGTGCCAGCAGCTTAGTACCCCCCCTAGCGGGGGACACAGATACGCAGTATTTT.

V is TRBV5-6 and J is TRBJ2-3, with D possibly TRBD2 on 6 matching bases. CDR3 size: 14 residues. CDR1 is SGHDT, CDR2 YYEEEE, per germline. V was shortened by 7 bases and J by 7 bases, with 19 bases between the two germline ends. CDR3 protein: CASGERGLGNTQYF. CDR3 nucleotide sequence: TGTGCCAGCGGTGAACGGGGACTCGGGAATACGCAGTATTTT.

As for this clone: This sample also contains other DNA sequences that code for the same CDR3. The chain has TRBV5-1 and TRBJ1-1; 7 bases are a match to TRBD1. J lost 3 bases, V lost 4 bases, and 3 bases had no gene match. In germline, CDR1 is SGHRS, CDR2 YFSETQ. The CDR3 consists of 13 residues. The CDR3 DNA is TGCGCCAGCAGCCCCCAGGGGGACACTGAAGCTTTCTTT. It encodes CASSPQGDTEAFF.

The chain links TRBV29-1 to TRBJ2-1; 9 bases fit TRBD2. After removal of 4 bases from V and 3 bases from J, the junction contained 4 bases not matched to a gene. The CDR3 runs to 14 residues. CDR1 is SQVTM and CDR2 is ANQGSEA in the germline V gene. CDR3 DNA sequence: TGCAGCGTTGGATTTAGCGGGGGCTACAATGAGCAGTTCTTC. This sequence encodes CSVGFSGGYNEQFF.

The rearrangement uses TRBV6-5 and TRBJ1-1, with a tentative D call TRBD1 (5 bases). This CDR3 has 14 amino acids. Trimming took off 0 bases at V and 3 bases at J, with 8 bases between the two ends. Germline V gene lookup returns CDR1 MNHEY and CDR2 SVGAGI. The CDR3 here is CASSYSWGDTEAFF. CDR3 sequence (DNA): TGTGCCAGCAGTTACTCCTGGGGGGACACTGAAGCTTTCTTT.

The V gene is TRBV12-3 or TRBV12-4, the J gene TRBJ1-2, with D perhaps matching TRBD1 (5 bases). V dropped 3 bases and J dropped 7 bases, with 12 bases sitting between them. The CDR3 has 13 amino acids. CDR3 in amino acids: CASSLGRAGGYTF. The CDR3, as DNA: TGTGCCAGCAGTTTGGGCAGGGCCGGTGGCTACACCTTC.

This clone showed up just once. The chain's CDR3 is CASSARPGISTEAFF. As DNA, the CDR3 is TGTGCCAGCAGCGCGAGGCCCGGGATTTCCACTGAAGCTTTCTTT. J is TRBJ1-1 and V is TRBV9; D unclear. The V gene lost 3 bases and the J gene lost 4 bases, with 16 bases spanning the gap. The CDR3 consists of 15 residues. Germline CDR1 is SGDLS and CDR2 is YYNGEE.

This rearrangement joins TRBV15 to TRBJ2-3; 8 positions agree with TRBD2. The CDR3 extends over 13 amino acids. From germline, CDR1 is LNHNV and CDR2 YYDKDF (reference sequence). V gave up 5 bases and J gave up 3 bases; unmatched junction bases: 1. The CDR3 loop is CATSRGGTDTQYF. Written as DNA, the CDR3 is TGTGCCACCAGCCGGGGGGGAACAGATACGCAGTATTTT.

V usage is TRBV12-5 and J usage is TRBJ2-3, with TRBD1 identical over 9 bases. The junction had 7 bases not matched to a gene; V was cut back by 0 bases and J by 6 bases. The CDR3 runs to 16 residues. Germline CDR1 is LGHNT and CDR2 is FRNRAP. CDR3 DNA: TGTGCTAGTGGTTTGGTACAGGGGGCGGTATTGGATACGCAGTATTTT. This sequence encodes CASGLVQGAVLDTQYF.

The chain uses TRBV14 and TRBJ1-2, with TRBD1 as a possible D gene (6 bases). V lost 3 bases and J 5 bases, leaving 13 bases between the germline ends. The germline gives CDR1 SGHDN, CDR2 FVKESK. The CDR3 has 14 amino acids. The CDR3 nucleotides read TGTGCCAGCAGCCAGACACAGGGAGCATATGGCTACACCTTC. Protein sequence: CASSQTQGAYGYTF.

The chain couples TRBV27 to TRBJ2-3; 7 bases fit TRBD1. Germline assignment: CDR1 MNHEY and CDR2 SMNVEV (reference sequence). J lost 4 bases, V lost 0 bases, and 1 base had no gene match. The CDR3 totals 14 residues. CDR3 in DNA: TGTGCCAGCAGTTTATCCAGGGGGTCAGATACGCAGTATTTT. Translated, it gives CASSLSRGSDTQYF.

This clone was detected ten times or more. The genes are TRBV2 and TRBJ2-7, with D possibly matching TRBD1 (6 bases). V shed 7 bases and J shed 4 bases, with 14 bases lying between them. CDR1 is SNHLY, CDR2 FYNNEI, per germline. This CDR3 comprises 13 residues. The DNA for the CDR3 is TGTGCCAGCACCCGACAGCAGGGGTACGAGCAGTACTTC. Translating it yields CASTRQQGYEQYF. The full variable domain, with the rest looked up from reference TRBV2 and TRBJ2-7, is EPEVTQTPSHQVTQMGQEVILRCVPISNHLYFYWYRQILGQKVEFLVSFYNNEISEKSEIFDDQFSVERPDGSNFTLKIRSTKLEDSAMYFCASTRQQGYEQYFGPGTRLTVT.

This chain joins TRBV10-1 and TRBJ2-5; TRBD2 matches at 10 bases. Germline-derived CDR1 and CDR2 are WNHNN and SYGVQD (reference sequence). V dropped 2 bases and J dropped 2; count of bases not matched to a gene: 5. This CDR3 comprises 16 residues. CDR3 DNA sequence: TGCGCCAGCAGTGAGGGGTTAGCGGGGGGACAAGAGACCCAGTACTTC. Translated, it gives CASSEGLAGGQETQYF.

CDR3 nucleotides: TGTGCCAGCAGCTTACAGGGATCAAACTATGGCTACACCTTC. This sequence encodes CASSLQGSNYGYTF. The V call is TRBV9, the J call TRBJ1-2; TRBD1 is a possible D gene (6 bases). CDR3 length: 14 amino acids. Germline-derived CDR1 and CDR2 are SGDLS and YYNGEE. The V end was cut by 4 bases, the J end by 2 bases, with 12 bases between.

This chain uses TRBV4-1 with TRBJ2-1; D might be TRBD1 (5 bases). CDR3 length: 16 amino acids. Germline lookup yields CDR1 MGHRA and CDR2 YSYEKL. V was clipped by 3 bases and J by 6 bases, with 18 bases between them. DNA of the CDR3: TGCGCCAGCAGCCACCCTATCAGGGCTCTGGTCAATGAGCAGTTCTTC. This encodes CASSHPIRALVNEQFF.

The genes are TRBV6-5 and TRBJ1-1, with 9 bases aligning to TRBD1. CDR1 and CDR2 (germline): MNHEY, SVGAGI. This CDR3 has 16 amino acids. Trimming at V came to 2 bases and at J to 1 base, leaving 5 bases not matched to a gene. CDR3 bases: TGTGCCAGCAGTTACCTGGGACAGGGAAGGAACACTGAAGCTTTCTTT. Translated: CASSYLGQGRNTEAFF.

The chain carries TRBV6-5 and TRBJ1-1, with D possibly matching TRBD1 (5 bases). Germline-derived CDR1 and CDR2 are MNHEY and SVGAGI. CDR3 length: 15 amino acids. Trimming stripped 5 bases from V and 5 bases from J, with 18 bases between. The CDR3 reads CASSPLPGGSTEAFF. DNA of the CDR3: TGTGCCAGCAGTCCCCTCCCCGGGGGATCGACTGAAGCTTTCTTT.

The CDR3 DNA is TGTGCCAGCAGCGTAGGGCGAGGGAACTATGGCTACACCTTC. It yields the protein CASSVGRGNYGYTF. V is TRBV9 and J is TRBJ1-2; D ambiguous. V gave up 0 bases and J gave up 2 bases, with 8 bases separating them. This CDR3 is built from 14 residues. Germline CDR1 reads SGDLS; CDR2 reads YYNGEE.

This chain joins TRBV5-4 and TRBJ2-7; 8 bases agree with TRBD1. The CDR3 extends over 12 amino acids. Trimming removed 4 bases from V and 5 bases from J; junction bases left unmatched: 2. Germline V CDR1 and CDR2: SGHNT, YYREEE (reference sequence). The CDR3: CASSPTGDEQYF. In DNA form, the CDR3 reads TGTGCCAGCAGCCCGACAGGGGACGAGCAGTACTTC.